A selection of T cell receptor beta chains follows, all from one sample in a study of cytomegalovirus exposure and HLA in healthy donors. This table comes from immunoSEQ multiplex PCR, and its TCRdb copy is limited to in-frame clones, with some not included. Of about 140,000 clones listed, roughly 79% are singletons. Sequences were obtained from PBMCs. These receptors came from a male donor in good health and CMV-seronegative. The CDR3 runs from the conserved cysteine through the conserved F or W. A D gene is named only where the DNA matches it firmly. Clone size is not always given. Where it is, it says once, few, many or a class for expanded clones.

d_gene: TRBD2
j_gene: TRBJ2-1
abundance: NA
v_gene: TRBV7-9
CDR3aa: CASSLASGGDYNEQFF
CDR3nt: TGTGCCAGCAGCCTAGCCAGCGGGGGCGACTACAATGAGCAGTTCTTC

d_gene: NA
j_gene: TRBJ2-5
abundance: NA
v_gene: TRBV2
CDR3aa: CASSAVLNLQETQYF
CDR3nt: TGTGCCAGCAGTGCCGTACTAAACCTGCAAGAGACCCAGTACTTC

d_gene: NA
j_gene: TRBJ1-2
abundance: NA
v_gene: TRBV6-5
CDR3aa: CASSYGTNYGYTF
CDR3nt: TGTGCCAGCAGTTACGGGACAAACTATGGCTACACCTTC

d_gene: TRBD2
j_gene: TRBJ2-3
abundance: NA
v_gene: TRBV28
CDR3aa: CASRPNVAGGPDTQYF
CDR3nt: TGTGCCAGCAGGCCCAATGTAGCGGGGGGGCCAGATACGCAGTATTTT

d_gene: NA
j_gene: TRBJ1-1
abundance: NA
v_gene: TRBV27
CDR3aa: CASKTGLNTEAFF
CDR3nt: TGTGCCAGCAAAACAGGGTTGAACACTGAAGCTTTCTTT

d_gene: NA
j_gene: TRBJ2-5
abundance: NA
v_gene: TRBV10-3
CDR3aa: CAIRDSLRETQYF
CDR3nt: TGTGCCATCAGGGACAGTTTAAGAGAGACCCAGTACTTC

d_gene: TRBD2
j_gene: TRBJ2-1
abundance: NA
v_gene: TRBV27
CDR3aa: CASSLRFIRTSGRAHNEQFF
CDR3nt: TGTGCCAGCAGTTTGCGTTTTATACGTACTAGCGGGAGGGCCCACAATGAGCAGTTCTTC

d_gene: NA
j_gene: TRBJ2-5
abundance: NA
v_gene: TRBV14
CDR3aa: CASSPGSRVETQYF
CDR3nt: TGTGCCAGCAGCCCAGGGTCCAGGGTTGAGACCCAGTACTTC

d_gene: TRBD1
j_gene: TRBJ1-3
abundance: NA
v_gene: TRBV6-5
CDR3aa: CASSSTGGNTIYF
CDR3nt: TGTGCCAGCAGTTCTACAGGGGGGAACACCATATATTTT

d_gene: NA
j_gene: TRBJ2-2
abundance: NA
v_gene: TRBV7-3
CDR3aa: CASSPTSGYTGELFF
CDR3nt: TGTGCCAGCAGCCCGACTAGTGGGTACACCGGGGAGCTGTTTTTT

d_gene: NA
j_gene: TRBJ2-5
abundance: NA
v_gene: TRBV29-1
CDR3aa: CSVGSAEGTQYF
CDR3nt: TGCAGCGTTGGGTCGGCTGAGGGGACCCAGTACTTC

d_gene: NA
j_gene: TRBJ1-3
abundance: NA
v_gene: TRBV29-1
CDR3aa: CSVWGGNTIYF
CDR3nt: TGCAGCGTTTGGGGCGGAAACACCATATATTTT

d_gene: NA
j_gene: TRBJ2-3
abundance: NA
v_gene: TRBV7-3
CDR3aa: CASSPSRAAWPDTQYF
CDR3nt: TGTGCCAGCAGCCCGTCGAGGGCGGCTTGGCCAGATACGCAGTATTTT

d_gene: TRBD1
j_gene: TRBJ1-1
abundance: few
v_gene: TRBV19
CDR3aa: CASSIRTGRGTEAFF
CDR3nt: TGTGCCAGTAGTATCCGGACAGGGCGGGGCACTGAAGCTTTCTTT

d_gene: TRBD1
j_gene: TRBJ1-1
abundance: NA
v_gene: TRBV19
CDR3aa: CASSLGQGFTEAFF
CDR3nt: TGTGCCAGTAGTCTCGGACAGGGTTTTACTGAAGCTTTCTTT

d_gene: TRBD1
j_gene: TRBJ1-2
abundance: NA
v_gene: TRBV5-1
CDR3aa: CASSSLQGQGPTNYGYTF
CDR3nt: TGCGCCAGCAGCTCGCTCCAGGGACAGGGACCTACTAACTATGGCTACACCTTC

d_gene: TRBD2
j_gene: TRBJ2-3
abundance: NA
v_gene: TRBV19
CDR3aa: CASSIGRGGISTDTQYF
CDR3nt: TGTGCCAGTAGTATAGGTCGCGGGGGTATAAGCACAGATACGCAGTATTTT

d_gene: TRBD2
j_gene: TRBJ2-7
abundance: NA
v_gene: TRBV4-1
CDR3aa: CASSPGGGGDREQYF
CDR3nt: TGCGCCAGCAGCCCTGGAGGTGGGGGGGATCGCGAGCAGTACTTC

d_gene: NA
j_gene: TRBJ1-1
abundance: NA
v_gene: TRBV5-8
CDR3aa: CASSFTGGTEAFF
CDR3nt: TGTGCCAGCAGCTTTACGGGGGGCACTGAAGCTTTCTTT

d_gene: TRBD1
j_gene: TRBJ2-7
abundance: few
v_gene: TRBV18
CDR3aa: CASSPTTGGAESYEQYF
CDR3nt: TGTGCCAGCTCACCAACGACAGGGGGCGCCGAGTCCTACGAGCAGTACTTC

d_gene: TRBD2
j_gene: TRBJ2-7
abundance: NA
v_gene: TRBV5-5
CDR3aa: CASSLVSGTGHEQYF
CDR3nt: TGTGCCAGCAGCTTGGTGAGCGGGACGGGCCACGAGCAGTACTTC

d_gene: NA
j_gene: TRBJ2-1
abundance: NA
v_gene: TRBV5-1
CDR3aa: CASSLVAGGINEQFF
CDR3nt: TGCGCCAGCAGCTTGGTTGCCGGAGGTATCAATGAGCAGTTCTTC

d_gene: NA
j_gene: TRBJ2-3
abundance: NA
v_gene: TRBV5-8
CDR3aa: CASSYGGGGPDTQYF
CDR3nt: TGTGCCAGCAGCTATGGTGGGGGGGGCCCAGATACGCAGTATTTT

d_gene: NA
j_gene: TRBJ2-7
abundance: NA
v_gene: TRBV5-1
CDR3aa: CASSLAGRATYEQYF
CDR3nt: TGCGCCAGCAGCTTGGCCGGCAGGGCCACCTACGAGCAGTACTTC

d_gene: TRBD1
j_gene: TRBJ1-2
abundance: NA
v_gene: TRBV6-5
CDR3aa: CASSYDHTGVYGYTF
CDR3nt: TGTGCCAGCAGTTACGATCATACAGGGGTCTATGGCTACACCTTC

d_gene: TRBD1
j_gene: TRBJ1-2
abundance: once
v_gene: TRBV4-1
CDR3aa: CASSQVGGQGSYGYTF
CDR3nt: TGCGCCAGCAGCCAAGTGGGGGGACAGGGCAGCTATGGCTACACCTTC

d_gene: NA
j_gene: TRBJ1-3
abundance: NA
v_gene: TRBV25-1
CDR3aa: CASSEYFLGASGNTIYF
CDR3nt: TGTGCCAGCAGTGAATATTTCTTAGGGGCCTCTGGAAACACCATATATTTT

d_gene: NA
j_gene: TRBJ1-1
abundance: NA
v_gene: TRBV10-3
CDR3aa: CAISRSEMNTEAFF
CDR3nt: TGTGCCATCAGCCGGTCTGAAATGAACACTGAAGCTTTCTTT

d_gene: NA
j_gene: TRBJ1-3
abundance: NA
v_gene: TRBV5-6
CDR3aa: CASRTGGISSGNTIYF
CDR3nt: TGTGCCAGCAGGACGGGGGGGATTAGCTCTGGAAACACCATATATTTT

d_gene: NA
j_gene: TRBJ2-5
abundance: NA
v_gene: TRBV5-6
CDR3aa: CASSLAAGQPQARTQYF
CDR3nt: TGTGCCAGCAGCTTGGCAGCAGGACAGCCGCAGGCAAGGACCCAGTACTTC

d_gene: NA
j_gene: TRBJ1-2
abundance: NA
v_gene: TRBV6-1
CDR3aa: CASSLSEAPYGYTF
CDR3nt: TGTGCCAGCAGTTTATCCGAGGCCCCCTATGGCTACACCTTC

d_gene: NA
j_gene: TRBJ2-1
abundance: NA
v_gene: TRBV20-1
CDR3aa: CSALSNEQFF
CDR3nt: TGCAGTGCTCTGTCCAATGAGCAGTTCTTC

d_gene: TRBD1
j_gene: TRBJ1-6
abundance: NA
v_gene: TRBV7-9
CDR3aa: CASSAGQGEGTPLHF
CDR3nt: TGTGCCAGCAGCGCCGGACAGGGTGAGGGTACCCCCCTCCACTTT

d_gene: NA
j_gene: TRBJ2-7
abundance: NA
v_gene: TRBV6-6
CDR3aa: CASRAGQLTYEQYF
CDR3nt: TGTGCCAGCAGGGCAGGACAGTTAACCTACGAGCAGTACTTC

d_gene: NA
j_gene: TRBJ2-3
abundance: NA
v_gene: TRBV4-2
CDR3aa: CASSLSLAGDTQYF
CDR3nt: TGTGCCAGCAGCCTGTCCCTAGCTGGAGATACGCAGTATTTT

d_gene: NA
j_gene: TRBJ1-5
abundance: NA
v_gene: TRBV19
CDR3aa: CASSVEDRAGQPQHF
CDR3nt: TGTGCCAGTAGTGTGGAGGATAGAGCGGGACAGCCCCAGCATTTT

d_gene: TRBD1
j_gene: TRBJ1-2
abundance: NA
v_gene: TRBV5-1
CDR3aa: CASSLRTGGTNGYTF
CDR3nt: TGCGCCAGCAGCTTGAGGACAGGGGGCACGAATGGCTACACCTTC

d_gene: TRBD1
j_gene: TRBJ1-1
abundance: NA
v_gene: TRBV9
CDR3aa: CASSVVQGANTEAFF
CDR3nt: TGTGCCAGCAGCGTAGTACAGGGGGCGAACACTGAAGCTTTCTTT